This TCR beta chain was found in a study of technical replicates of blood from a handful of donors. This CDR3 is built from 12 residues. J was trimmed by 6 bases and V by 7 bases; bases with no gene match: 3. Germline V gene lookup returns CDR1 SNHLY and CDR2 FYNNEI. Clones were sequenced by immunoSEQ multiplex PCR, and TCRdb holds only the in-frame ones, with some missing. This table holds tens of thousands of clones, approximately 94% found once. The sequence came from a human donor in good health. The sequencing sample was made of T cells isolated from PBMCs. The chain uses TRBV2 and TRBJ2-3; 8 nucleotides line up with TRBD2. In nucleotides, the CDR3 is TGTGCCAGCAACGGGAGGGGCGATACGCAGTATTTT. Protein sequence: CASNGRGDTQYF.